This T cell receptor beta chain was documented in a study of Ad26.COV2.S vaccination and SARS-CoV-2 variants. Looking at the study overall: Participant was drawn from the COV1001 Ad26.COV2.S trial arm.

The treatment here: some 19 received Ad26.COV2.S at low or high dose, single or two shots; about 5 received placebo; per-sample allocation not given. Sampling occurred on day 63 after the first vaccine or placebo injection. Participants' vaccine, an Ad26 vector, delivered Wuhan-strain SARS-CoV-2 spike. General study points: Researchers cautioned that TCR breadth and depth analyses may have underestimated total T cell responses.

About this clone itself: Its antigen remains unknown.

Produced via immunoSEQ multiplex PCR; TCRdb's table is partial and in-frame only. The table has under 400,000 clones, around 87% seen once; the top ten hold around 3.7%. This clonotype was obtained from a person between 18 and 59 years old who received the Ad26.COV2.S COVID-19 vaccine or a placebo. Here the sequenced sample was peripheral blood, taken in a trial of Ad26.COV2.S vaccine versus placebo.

The chain's CDR3 is CASSIKVAGPDTQYF. The CDR3 coding sequence is TGTGCCAGTAGTATAAAGGTAGCGGGGCCAGATACGCAGTATTTT. This sequence joins TRBV19 and TRBJ2-3; 8 bases line up with TRBD2. The CDR3 runs to 15 residues. With 2 bases clipped from V and 4 bases from J, the junction kept 5 bases outside the gene matches. Germline CDR1 is LNHDA and CDR2 is SQIVND (reference sequence).